This entry features one T cell receptor beta chain sequence. The antigen remains unidentified. Approximately 10^5 TCR templates underwent assay in every sample. The method was immunoSEQ multiplex PCR; TCRdb's version includes in-frame clones alone and lacks a portion of them. The table lists more than 85,000 clones, roughly nine tenths of them singletons. This sample was included in a study of siplizumab effects on memory and regulatory T cells. The study's findings and limits: Naive T cells looked more diverse than memory cells and looked like major alloresponse contributors. Siplizumab, the agent tested, significantly reduced alloreactive sequences traceable to unstimulated CD4+ memory cells.

CDR3 length equals 14 residues. The germline CDR1 and CDR2 sequences are MNHNS and SASEGT. V was pared by 3 bases and J by 2 bases, with 11 bases between. This receptor was identified in a human donor in good health. V is TRBV6-1 and J is TRBJ2-7; D is perhaps TRBD1 (6 bases). Sequencing used CD4+ T cells sorted from blood. CDR3 coding DNA: TGTGCCAGCAGTGAGTCAGGGGATACCTACGAGCAGTACTTC. This sequence encodes CASSESGDTYEQYF.